Presented here are 29 T cell receptor beta chains from one specimen sequenced in a study of identical twins. TCRdb passed the 5' RACE reads through MiXCR, listing each CDR3 protein once. The sample includes hundreds of thousands of distinct CDR3 sequences, over 8.5% of them seen just once. These data were also filed under a second study, of yellow fever vaccine responses in identical twins.

Sequencing was performed on PBMCs. These receptors all stem from a woman in her late teens or twenties in good health.

This clonotype was observed a handful of times. The chain uses TRBV7-6 and TRBJ2-3; no definite D call. CDR1 is SGHVS, CDR2 FNYEAQ, per germline. The V end lost 2 bases, the J end lost 0 bases, and 12 bases lay between the germline ends. This CDR3 spans 16 amino acids. CDR3 bases: TGTGCCAGCAGCTTATTCAGCGCCCTTAGCACAGATACGCAGTATTTT. It yields the protein CASSLFSALSTDTQYF.

The J gene is TRBJ2-3, the V gene TRBV6-5, with 8 bases aligning to TRBD2. The germline V gene encodes CDR1 MNHEY and CDR2 SVGAGI. The CDR3 is 15 amino acids. J was trimmed by 11 bases and V by 6 bases; bases with no gene match: 16. The CDR3 coding sequence is TGTGCCAGCAGCTACGAGGGACTAGACCTCGTGGTGCAGTATTTT. Translated: CASSYEGLDLVVQYF.

This clonotype came up many times. This chain uses TRBV12-3 or TRBV12-4 with TRBJ1-5, with D maybe TRBD1 (5 bases). V shed 3 bases and J shed 1 base, with 10 bases lying between them. The CDR3 is 15 amino acids. CDR3 amino acids: CASSLSGASNQPQHF. CDR3 coding DNA: TGTGCCAGCAGTTTGTCCGGGGCGAGCAATCAGCCCCAGCATTTT.

This clonotype was seen more than once but under ten times. This chain uses TRBV24-1 with TRBJ2-3; D gene ambiguous. With 0 bases removed from V and 8 bases from J, the gap between germline ends came to 8 bases. In germline, CDR1 is KGHDR, CDR2 SFDVKD. CDR3 length equals 13 residues. This chain's CDR3 is CATSDLPFGTQYF. In DNA, the CDR3 is TGTGCCACCAGTGATTTGCCCTTCGGTACGCAGTATTTT.

This clonotype showed up just a few times. This chain joins TRBV7-9 and TRBJ2-7; the D gene is possibly TRBD2 (5 bases). Per germline, CDR1 SEHNR and CDR2 FQNEAQ (reference sequence). The CDR3 spans 16 residues. Trimming took off 0 bases at V and 5 bases at J, with 17 bases between the two ends. The CDR3 sequence is CASSLALSGSGHEQYF. DNA for the CDR3: TGTGCCAGCAGCTTAGCGCTTTCGGGATCCGGTCACGAGCAGTACTTC. Using reference TRBV7-9 and TRBJ2-7 for the parts outside the CDR3, the full variable domain is DTGVSQNPRHKITKRGQNVTFRCDPISEHNRLYWYRQTLGQGPEFLTYFQNEAQLEKSRLLSDRFSAERPKGSFSTLEIQRTEQGDSAMYLCASSLALSGSGHEQYFGPGTRLTVT.

The V call is TRBV7-9, the J call TRBJ2-5; TRBD1 is a possible D gene (6 bases). Germline lookup yields CDR1 SEHNR and CDR2 FQNEAQ (reference sequence). The V and J ends lost 5 bases and 7 bases respectively, with 11 bases between them. The CDR3 consists of 12 residues. The CDR3 is CASSLTGGTQYF. Written as DNA, the CDR3 is TGTGCCAGCAGCCTGACAGGCGGGACCCAGTACTTC.

As to this clonotype: An end of the junction differs from the germline gene, which may be a read error. This chain links TRBV28 with TRBJ2-7; D could derive from TRBD1 or TRBD2 (6 bases each). The CDR3 contains 12 residues. The V gene's germline CDR1 is MDHEN and CDR2 SYDVKM. The CDR3 reads CASSSSLGQRDF. In DNA form, the CDR3 reads TGTGCCAGCAGTTCGTCACTTGGACAGCGGGACTTC.

This clonotype came up many times. This sequence joins TRBV15 and TRBJ2-5, with a possible D match to TRBD1 (5 bases). Trimming cost V 0 bases and J 4 bases, with 9 bases left between them. The germline V gene encodes CDR1 LNHNV and CDR2 YYDKDF (reference sequence). The CDR3 covers 14 residues. For the CDR3, the DNA is TGTGCCACCAGCAGAGAGGCAGGGCGAGAGACCCAGTACTTC. This encodes CATSREAGRETQYF. Full variable domain (outside the CDR3, taken from reference TRBV15 and TRBJ2-5): DAMVIQNPRYQVTQFGKPVTLSCSQTLNHNVMYWYQQKSSQAPKLLFHYYDKDFNNEADTPDNFQSRRPNTSFCFLDIRSPGLGDTAMYLCATSREAGRETQYFGPGTRLLVL.

The chain combines TRBV29-1 with TRBJ2-7, with TRBD2 matching 7 bases. The ends lost 1 base at V and 2 bases at J; junction bases unmatched: 5. The CDR3 is 14 residues long. Germline lookup yields CDR1 SQVTM and CDR2 ANQGSEA. CDR3 protein: CSVEGAGETYEQYF. The CDR3 nucleotides read TGCAGCGTTGAAGGGGCGGGGGAAACCTACGAGCAGTACTTC.

The chain joins TRBV4-3 to TRBJ2-1; D is perhaps TRBD2 (6 bases). CDR3 size: 16 residues. Germline V CDR1 and CDR2: LGHNA, YSLEER. Trimming took off 0 bases at V and 10 bases at J, with 19 bases between the two ends. The CDR3 sequence: CASSQDRQETSWEQFF. The DNA of the CDR3 is TGCGCCAGCAGCCAAGATCGCCAAGAAACTAGCTGGGAGCAGTTCTTC.

This clonotype was detected ten times or more. The rearrangement joins TRBV29-1 to TRBJ2-3; D remains ambiguous. Germline values: CDR1 SQVTM, CDR2 ANQGSEA. V lost 7 bases to trimming and J lost 4 bases, with 15 bases between them. CDR3 length equals 13 residues. In DNA form, the CDR3 reads TGCAGCGCCGCCCGAGGAGTTTCAGATACGCAGTATTTT. Its protein product is CSAARGVSDTQYF.

The chain employs TRBV11-1 and TRBJ2-1, with a tentative D call TRBD2 (6 bases). Germline-derived CDR1 and CDR2 are SGHAT and FQDESV (reference sequence). The V and J ends lost 4 bases and 9 bases respectively, with 19 bases between them. This CDR3 has 15 amino acids. This CDR3 is CASSSVLRGRREQFF. The CDR3 nucleotides are TGTGCCAGCAGCTCCGTTTTACGGGGGAGGCGTGAGCAGTTCTTC.

This rearrangement joins TRBV15 to TRBJ2-6; D might be TRBD1 or TRBD2, each matching 5 bases. From germline, CDR1 is LNHNV and CDR2 YYDKDF (reference sequence). This CDR3 has 19 residues. V was cut by 0 bases and J by 2 bases, with 17 bases left in between. The CDR3 spells CATSRDSWGSGAGANVLTF. DNA for the CDR3: TGTGCCACCAGCAGAGATTCCTGGGGGAGTGGTGCTGGGGCCAACGTCCTGACTTTC.

This clonotype has only a few counts. For the CDR3, the DNA is TGCGCCAGCAGCCCCACAGGGGAGTACGAGCAGTACTTC. It specifies CASSPTGEYEQYF. This chain uses TRBV5-1 with TRBJ2-7; 7 nucleotides align to TRBD1. Germline-derived CDR1 and CDR2 are SGHRS and YFSETQ. The trim removed 4 bases at V and 4 bases at J, leaving 5 bases unmatched. This CDR3 comprises 13 residues.

There are many counts of this clonotype. The V call is TRBV20-1, the J call TRBJ2-4; weak D call: TRBD1 (6 bases). Trimming left V 5 bases short and J 9 bases short, with 17 bases between. CDR3 length: 13 residues. Germline V gives CDR1 DFQATT, CDR2 SNEGSKA (reference sequence). CDR3 DNA: TGCAGTGCTGCCACAGGGAATCGAGGCATTCAGTACTTC. It is translated as CSAATGNRGIQYF.

Ten or more counts support this clonotype. The chain links TRBV20-1 to TRBJ2-7; 7 bases are shared with TRBD2. CDR1 is DFQATT and CDR2 is SNEGSKA in the germline V gene (reference sequence). The CDR3 runs to 14 residues. The V segment lost 6 bases and the J segment 4 bases; nucleotides outside the gene matches: 12. CDR3 bases: TGCAGTGCAGAAGCTAGCGGCTTAGATTACGAGCAGTACTTC. Its protein is CSAEASGLDYEQYF.

This clonotype was seen repeatedly, ten times or more. V usage is TRBV6-2 or TRBV6-3 and J usage is TRBJ2-2; no clear D. CDR3 size: 15 residues. Germline lookup yields CDR1 MNHEY and CDR2 SVGEGT. V was clipped by 4 bases and J by 0 bases, with 9 bases between them. The CDR3 loop reads CASSFTRSNTGELFF. The CDR3 region has the DNA TGTGCCAGCAGTTTCACCAGATCGAACACCGGGGAGCTGTTTTTT.

This clonotype has just a few counts. The J gene is TRBJ2-4, the V gene TRBV20-1; TRBD1 matches 9 bases. This CDR3 spans 17 amino acids. Germline CDR1 and CDR2: DFQATT and SNEGSKA (reference sequence). With V trimmed by 5 bases and J by 1 base, 12 bases remained unmatched. CDR3: CSALDRGRTVAKNIQYF. Here the CDR3 DNA reads TGCAGTGCTTTGGACAGGGGCCGTACTGTTGCCAAAAACATTCAGTACTTC.

This clonotype was counted between two and nine times. This rearrangement joins TRBV2 to TRBJ1-1; D is undetermined. Germline assignment: CDR1 SNHLY and CDR2 FYNNEI. Trimming removed 7 bases from V and 1 base from J, with 13 bases in between. There are 14 residues in the CDR3. The CDR3 DNA sequence: TGTGCCAGCATCGGACGGAAGAAGAACACTGAAGCTTTCTTT. Amino acids: CASIGRKKNTEAFF.

This clonotype was seen more than once but under ten times. The chain has TRBV6-5 and TRBJ2-1, with 8 bases lining up with TRBD2. With 3 bases clipped from V and 8 bases from J, the junction kept 9 bases outside the gene matches. Looked up from germline, CDR1 is MNHEY and CDR2 is SVGAGI. The CDR3 spans 15 residues. As DNA, the CDR3 is TGTGCCAGCAGTTATTCGGTAGCGGGGAAGGATGAGCAGTTCTTC. The encoded protein is CASSYSVAGKDEQFF.

This rearrangement joins TRBV11-2 to TRBJ2-1; TRBD1 is a possible D gene (6 bases). Germline CDR1 reads SGHAT; CDR2 reads FQNNGV. V shed 5 bases and J shed 9 bases, with 14 bases lying between them. The CDR3 consists of 13 residues. The CDR3 region is CASSTTGSIEQFF. The CDR3 DNA follows: TGTGCCAGCAGCACAACAGGGTCCATTGAGCAGTTCTTC.

The chain links TRBV27 to TRBJ2-1, with D possibly TRBD1 on 5 matching bases. CDR1 MNHEY and CDR2 SMNVEV come from the germline V gene (reference sequence). The CDR3 is made up of 17 amino acids. V lost 1 base and J lost 4, with 17 bases in between. CDR3 residues: CASSLLGPTGPYNEQFF. In DNA form, the CDR3 reads TGTGCCAGCAGTTTATTGGGTCCAACAGGACCTTACAATGAGCAGTTCTTC.

This clonotype was seen many times. Mismatch with germline at one junction end may stem from a read error. The genes are TRBV29-1 and TRBJ2-1; possible D gene TRBD1, 5 bases. Germline CDR1 SQVTM, CDR2 ANQGSEA. The CDR3 is 11 residues long. CDR3: CSVEGVVEQFF. The CDR3 DNA sequence: TGCAGCGTAGAAGGGGTGGTTGAGCAGTTCTTC.

This clonotype has just a few counts. The genes are TRBV19 and TRBJ1-2, with D perhaps matching TRBD1 (6 bases). Germline V gives CDR1 LNHDA, CDR2 SQIVND (reference sequence). The V gene lost 7 bases and the J gene lost 2 bases, with 11 bases spanning the gap. CDR3 length: 13 residues. Written as DNA, the CDR3 is TGTGCCAGTAAGCAACAGGGAAACTATGGCTACACCTTC. This encodes CASKQQGNYGYTF.

This clonotype was detected many times. V is TRBV27 and J is TRBJ1-5; D ambiguous. V was pared by 8 bases and J by 4 bases, with 12 bases between. The CDR3 spans 13 residues. From germline, CDR1 is MNHEY and CDR2 SMNVEV (reference sequence). CDR3 in DNA: TGTGCCAGCTCGGGCAGTCTGAATCAGCCCCAGCATTTT. This encodes CASSGSLNQPQHF.

The rearrangement joins TRBV12-3 or TRBV12-4 to TRBJ2-7, with D uncertain. The CDR3 runs 13 residues. The V gene lost 7 bases and the J gene lost 3 bases, with 13 bases spanning the gap. The CDR3 loop is CASTPRQNYEQYF. CDR3 coding DNA: TGTGCCAGCACCCCGAGGCAGAACTACGAGCAGTACTTC.

This clonotype was detected only a few times. V usage is TRBV5-1 and J usage is TRBJ2-3; 8 nucleotides align to TRBD2. The CDR3 is 14 amino acids. Germline CDR1 reads SGHRS; CDR2 reads YFSETQ. V lost 4 bases, J lost 2 bases, and 3 bases stayed unmatched. In DNA form, the CDR3 reads TGCGCCAGCAGCCGGCGGGGGGACACAGATACGCAGTATTTT. The encoded protein is CASSRRGDTDTQYF.

This clonotype appeared a few times. The chain has TRBV7-3 and TRBJ2-1, with TRBD2 as a possible D gene (6 bases). From germline, CDR1 is SGHTA and CDR2 FQGTGA. Trimming shortened V by 5 bases and J by 4 bases, and 12 bases separated the two germline ends. This CDR3 is 14 amino acids long. CDR3 DNA sequence: TGTGCCAGCAGCGGGGCGGGGAGGTACAATGAGCAGTTCTTC. This codes for CASSGAGRYNEQFF.

The V and J genes are TRBV20-1 and TRBJ1-1; no firm D call. The CDR3 has 15 amino acids. Looked up from germline, CDR1 is DFQATT and CDR2 is SNEGSKA (reference sequence). Trimming took 0 bases from V and 1 from J, leaving 12 bases between them. Here the CDR3 DNA reads TGCAGTGCTAGAGAATCCGACGGAAAGAACACTGAAGCTTTCTTT. Translating gives CSARESDGKNTEAFF.